This T cell receptor beta chain originates from a study of a mutant IDH1 vaccine in newly diagnosed glioma (dated by TCRdb to the early 2020s). About the study as a whole: Across visits V03 through V10, patients got a total of eight vaccinations, given in weeks 1, 3, 5, 7, 11, 15, 19 and 23. Vaccination was initiated 4-6 weeks after radiotherapy alone, or concurrently with temozolomide cycles in the chemotherapy-containing groups. Of the approximately 34 patients who were treated, 62.5% were male and approximately 38% were female, and the mean age was approximately 40 years. Before enrollment, most patients had been given radiochemotherapy with temozolomide as standard therapy, while the rest had received either radiotherapy alone or temozolomide alone. Six visits were used for peripheral blood collection: V03 (baseline), V05, V07, V10, V12 and V13. Longitudinal TCRB deep sequencing was done for 25 treated patients, wherever samples were available for exploratory analyses. Overall results and qualifications from the work: PBMC samples for TCRB deep sequencing were selected based on availability. It was noted by the authors that analyses of patient blood samples could not be reproduced owing to sample limitations. Changes in the top peripheral T cell clonotypes picked up by TCRB sequencing did not appear to be linked to pseudoprogression. Across multiple MHC alleles, vaccine-induced immune responses were seen in nearly 95% of patients.

The sample's time point label, decoded: week 5, during vaccination. Each vaccine dose was 300 ug of a 20-mer mutant IDH1 peptide in Montanide, given subcutaneously with topical imiquimod. All donors had newly diagnosed IDH1-mutant astrocytomas of WHO grade 3 or 4 that showed loss of nuclear ATRX. The samples were drawn from NOA16, a multicentre, single-arm, open-label phase I trial in Germany that tested a mutant IDH1 peptide vaccine in humans for the first time. The DNeasy Blood and Tissue Kit was used to extract genomic DNA from EDTA blood for TCRB sequencing. Preparation of the library involved the immunoSEQ multiplex PCR assay. The hsTCRB Kit was used according to the manufacturer's protocol to amplify rearranged TCR beta chain sequences. Sequencing of TCRB libraries was carried out on an Illumina MiSeq. From the authors' description of their analysis: Demultiplexing, trimming and gene mapping were performed with the kit vendor's proprietary platform. As stored in TCRdb, this immuneACCESS dataset retains in-frame rearrangements with V and J assigned. A fraction of the clones does not appear; measured against another copy, unresolved V genes explain less than half of the discrepancy, and the remainder lacks a known reason. From that table come the V and J calls and clone size; the DNA was used to work out D and trimming. In this sample the table shows nearly 35,000 clones, about 86% of which occur a single time. The ten largest clones add up to approximately 22% of the sample.

A word on this clone: Its antigen is still unknown. No base qualities exist here, and no much larger clone lies one base off it.

The sequenced sample was PBMCs, obtained from a glioma patient whose treatment included an IDH1 peptide vaccine. The sequence was collected from a man aged 25-45 years with glioma.

The CDR3 region: CASSPGTGLGEQYF. The DNA sequence reads TGTGCCAGCAGTCCGGGGACAGGGCTGGGCGAGCAGTACTTC. The rearrangement joined TRBV6-5 to TRBJ2-7; 9 bases in the junction line up with TRBD1. The CDR3 goes from the cysteine to the phenylalanine over 14 residues. Only CDR3 DNA is held: 42 bases, read in frame from base 1. At the junction V is shortened by 5 bases and J by 6 bases; bases outside the gene matches: 8. Reading the germline V gene gives CDR1 MNHEY and CDR2 SVGAGI.